This entry describes one T cell receptor beta chain. Its matching antigen is unknown. After constant-region reverse-primer amplification, full-length variable regions underwent semi-nested PCR with Nested Universal Primer A. Each CDR3 protein is one row after TCRdb ran MiXCR on the 5' RACE reads. The table lists around 7,000 distinct CDR3 sequences, roughly 40% of them singletons. The study, taken as a whole, reports: Tumor-infiltrating Treg TCR alpha and beta sequences overlapped most with tumor naive CD4+ T cells, then blood naive. The TCR gene usage of tumor memory CD4+ T cells clustered together with blood and lymph node memory CD4+ cells and with lymph node naive CD4+ cells.

There are 13 residues in the CDR3. CDR1 is LGHDT, CDR2 YNNKEL, per germline (reference sequence). V lost 5 bases and J 6 bases, leaving 11 bases between the germline ends. Material for sequencing was memory CD4+ T cells sorted from blood. Subset denoted: memory CD4+ T cells, CD4+CD45RO+CD25-. The chain couples TRBV3-1 to TRBJ2-1; D ambiguous. This sequence originates from a female donor with breast cancer. CDR3 sequence (DNA): TGTGCCAGCAGCGGGGTAGCCCGCAATGAGCAGTTCTTC. Residues: CASSGVARNEQFF.